One sample yielded the 29 T cell receptor beta chains listed below, sequenced in a study of long-term antiretroviral therapy in people with HIV. Running of the v3.0 immunoSEQ assay took place at survey level. The method was immunoSEQ multiplex PCR; TCRdb's version includes in-frame clones alone and lacks a portion of them. In the table there are 15,000 to 20,000 clones, roughly 90% of which are singletons. The specimen comprised unsorted PBMCs, sampled 0.7 years before starting antiretroviral therapy. The receptors shown here come from a man in his fifties with HIV.

This chain links TRBV5-1 with TRBJ2-7, with TRBD2 matching 12 bases. V dropped 5 bases and J dropped 0; count of bases not matched to a gene: 6. This CDR3 is built from 16 residues. Germline V gene lookup returns CDR1 SGHRS and CDR2 YFSETQ. This CDR3 reads CASRWTSGEYSYEQYF. CDR3 coding DNA: TGCGCCAGCAGATGGACTAGCGGGGAATACTCCTACGAGCAGTACTTC.

This clone ranks as medium-sized. The chain has TRBV7-9 and TRBJ2-3; 8 positions agree with TRBD2. Germline V gene sequence: CDR1 SEHNR, CDR2 FQNEAQ (reference sequence). The CDR3 loop spans 16 amino acids. With V trimmed by 1 base and J by 3 bases, 6 bases remained unmatched. This chain's CDR3 is CASSLVERGRTDTQYF. CDR3 nucleotides: TGTGCCAGCAGCTTAGTCGAGCGGGGGCGGACAGATACGCAGTATTTT.

The chain links TRBV15 to TRBJ2-1; D is undetermined. Trimming shortened V by 5 bases and J by 3 bases, and 17 bases separated the two germline ends. The CDR3 is 16 amino acids. Germline V gene sequence: CDR1 LNHNV, CDR2 YYDKDF (reference sequence). For the CDR3, the DNA is TGTGCCACCAGCGGAAGACTTTACCGCGGCTACAATGAGCAGTTCTTC. It specifies CATSGRLYRGYNEQFF.

The rearrangement links TRBV2 to TRBJ2-7; D might be TRBD2 (5 bases). With 4 bases removed from V and 2 bases from J, the gap between germline ends came to 9 bases. CDR1 is SNHLY and CDR2 is FYNNEI in the germline V gene. The CDR3 runs 13 residues. The CDR3 DNA is TGTGCCAGCAGTGCGGGGAGACCCTACGAGCAGTACTTC. Amino acids: CASSAGRPYEQYF.

The V gene is TRBV7-8, the J gene TRBJ1-5, with unresolved D. The CDR3 has 13 residues. Germline V lookup: CDR1 SGHVS, CDR2 FQNEAQ. Trimming cost V 1 base and J 9 bases, with 10 bases left between them. The CDR3 here is CASSLGNLLPQHF. CDR3 in DNA: TGTGCCAGCAGCTTAGGGAATTTGTTGCCCCAGCATTTT.

This clone came up a few times. This rearrangement joins TRBV27 to TRBJ1-2; 7 positions match TRBD1. V lost 6 bases, J lost 0 bases, and 7 bases stayed unmatched. Germline assignment: CDR1 MNHEY and CDR2 SMNVEV (reference sequence). The CDR3 is made up of 15 amino acids. Here the CDR3 reads CASSLQGTANYGYTF. The DNA for the CDR3 is TGTGCCAGCAGCCTACAGGGGACAGCTAACTATGGCTACACCTTC.

This chain uses TRBV18 with TRBJ1-4, with unresolved D. V lost 6 bases and J lost 0, with 11 bases in between. This CDR3 comprises 15 residues. The germline V gene encodes CDR1 KGHSH and CDR2 LQKENI. The chain's CDR3 is CASSFYQATNEKLFF. DNA of the CDR3: TGTGCCAGCTCTTTCTATCAGGCAACTAATGAAAAACTGTTTTTT. The full variable domain, rest sourced from reference TRBV18 and TRBJ1-4, is NAGVMQNPRHLVRRRGQEARLRCSPMKGHSHVYWYRQLPEEGLKFMVYLQKENIIDESGMPKERFSAEFPKEGPSILRIQQVVRGDSAAYFCASSFYQATNEKLFFGSGTQLSVL.

The V and J genes are TRBV5-1 and TRBJ1-2; a weak D match, TRBD1 (6 bases). CDR3 length: 17 amino acids. In germline, CDR1 is SGHRS, CDR2 YFSETQ. Trimming took off 4 bases at V and 5 bases at J, with 24 bases between the two ends. The CDR3 bases are TGCGCCAGCAGCGTTTCAACTCAGACAGGTGGTATTTATGGCTACACCTTC. Encoded protein: CASSVSTQTGGIYGYTF. Complete variable domain (other parts from reference TRBV5-1 and TRBJ1-2): KAGVTQTPRYLIKTRGQQVTLSCSPISGHRSVSWYQQTPGQGLQFLFEYFSETQRNKGNFPGRFSGRQFSNSRSEMNVSTLELGDSALYLCASSVSTQTGGIYGYTFGSGTRLTVV.

The rearrangement joins TRBV28 to TRBJ2-1, with TRBD1 identical over 8 bases. The trim removed 10 bases at V and 4 bases at J, leaving 9 bases unmatched. The CDR3 contains 14 residues. Germline loops: CDR1 MDHEN, CDR2 SYDVKM. The CDR3: CATLGQGHYNEQFF. The CDR3 DNA reads TGTGCCACCCTCGGACAGGGCCATTACAATGAGCAGTTCTTC.

This chain connects TRBV5-4 to TRBJ2-7; perhaps TRBD1 as D (5 bases). The V and J ends lost 1 base and 1 base respectively, with 6 bases between them. The CDR3 spans 13 residues. Looked up from germline, CDR1 is SGHNT and CDR2 is YYREEE (reference sequence). The CDR3 is CASSLTGSYEQYF. The CDR3 bases are TGTGCCAGCAGCTTGACAGGATCCTACGAGCAGTACTTC.

The chain uses TRBV18 and TRBJ1-1; 7 bases are shared with TRBD1. CDR3 size: 15 residues. Germline V lookup: CDR1 KGHSH, CDR2 LQKENI. Trimming cost V 3 bases and J 4 bases; bases outside gene matches: 8. The CDR3 loop reads CASSPATGRGTEAFF. The CDR3 DNA reads TGTGCCAGCTCACCTGCGACAGGGAGGGGCACTGAAGCTTTCTTT.

The J gene is TRBJ2-7, the V gene TRBV13, with 9 bases aligning to TRBD1. The CDR3 contains 15 residues. The V gene's germline CDR1 is PRHDT and CDR2 FYEKMQ (reference sequence). J lost 3 bases, V lost 3 bases, and 6 bases had no gene match. CDR3 sequence: CASSLGETGGYEQYF. As DNA, the CDR3 is TGTGCCAGCAGCTTGGGCGAGACAGGGGGCTACGAGCAGTACTTC.

V gene TRBV5-1 combines with J gene TRBJ2-5, with TRBD2 as a possible D gene (5 bases). Trimming removed 1 base at V and 3 bases at J, with 10 bases between. Per germline, CDR1 SGHRS and CDR2 YFSETQ. The CDR3 contains 14 residues. CDR3: CASSLFAGEETQYF. CDR3 DNA sequence: TGCGCCAGCAGCTTGTTCGCCGGGGAAGAGACCCAGTACTTC.

The chain is built from TRBV19 and TRBJ1-2, with 7 bases that match TRBD1. V was pared by 3 bases and J by 4 bases, with 8 bases of the junction left unmatched. The CDR3 loop spans 15 amino acids. In germline, CDR1 is LNHDA, CDR2 SQIVND (reference sequence). In DNA, the CDR3 is TGTGCCAGTAGTATTCCCAACACAGGGGTCTATGGCTACACCTTC. Encoded protein: CASSIPNTGVYGYTF.

This clone was picked up one time. This chain uses TRBV28 with TRBJ1-5; D is uncertain. The CDR3 covers 14 residues. V lost 2 bases, J lost 3 bases, and 8 bases lay in between. Germline CDR1 and CDR2: MDHEN and SYDVKM. DNA for the CDR3: TGTGCCAGCAGTTTAAATCACCCCAATCAGCCCCAGCATTTT. This gives the protein CASSLNHPNQPQHF.

The J gene is TRBJ2-1, the V gene TRBV7-7, with D uncertain. Per the germline V gene, CDR1 is SSHAT and CDR2 is FNYEAQ (reference sequence). The V end was cut by 5 bases, the J end by 2 bases, with 10 bases between. The CDR3 length is 14 residues. CDR3 nucleotide sequence: TGTGCCAGCAGCCCCTCATCGGCCTACAATGAGCAGTTCTTC. Protein: CASSPSSAYNEQFF.

The rearrangement links TRBV6-6 to TRBJ1-4; D possibly corresponds to TRBD1 (5 bases). This CDR3 region has 16 residues. Germline lookup yields CDR1 MNHNY and CDR2 SVGAGI (reference sequence). The germline V and J ends were trimmed by 8 bases and 8 bases, with 24 bases remaining between them. This CDR3 reads CASSGTEINGGEKLFF. CDR3 in DNA: TGTGCCAGCTCAGGGACGGAAATAAACGGCGGGGAAAAACTGTTTTTT.

The chain couples TRBV29-1 to TRBJ2-7, with 12 bases fitting TRBD1. This CDR3 region has 14 residues. Trimming took 3 bases from V and 7 from J; bases not matched to a gene: 7. Germline CDR1 is SQVTM and CDR2 is ANQGSEA. CDR3 nucleotide sequence: TGCAGCGTTGAGGCCGGGACAGGGGGCAGGGAGCAGTACTTC. Translation: CSVEAGTGGREQYF.

The rearrangement uses TRBV9 and TRBJ2-2; D uncertain. CDR3 length: 14 residues. The germline V gene has CDR1 SGDLS and CDR2 YYNGEE. Trimming stripped 1 base from V and 5 bases from J, with 9 bases between. In DNA, the CDR3 is TGTGCCAGCAGCGTACAAGTTGGTACCGGGGAGCTGTTTTTT. Encoded protein: CASSVQVGTGELFF.

The chain uses TRBV6-1 and TRBJ1-2; D may be TRBD1 (6 bases). Trimming cost V 4 bases and J 5 bases, with 17 bases left between them. The CDR3 sequence is 15 residues long. Germline lookup yields CDR1 MNHNS and CDR2 SASEGT. CDR3 nucleotide sequence: TGTGCCAGCAGTGCGCAACAGGGAACTTCGTATGGCTACACCTTC. Protein: CASSAQQGTSYGYTF.

The chain links TRBV19 to TRBJ1-4, with a possible D match to TRBD1 (6 bases). V lost 5 bases, J lost 0 bases, and 10 bases lay in between. Germline lookup yields CDR1 LNHDA and CDR2 SQIVND (reference sequence). The CDR3 has 15 amino acids. CDR3 sequence: CASSFGQTTNEKLFF. CDR3 coding DNA: TGTGCCAGTAGTTTCGGACAGACAACTAATGAAAAACTGTTTTTT.

The chain is built from TRBV2 and TRBJ1-5; tentatively, D is TRBD1 (6 bases). Trimming stripped 7 bases from V and 10 bases from J, with 14 bases between. CDR1 SNHLY and CDR2 FYNNEI come from the germline V gene. This CDR3 region has 12 residues. The CDR3 DNA is TGTGCCAGCAATGGACAGTTCCAACCCCAGCATTTT. The encoded protein is CASNGQFQPQHF.

V is TRBV6-5 and J is TRBJ2-5; D is perhaps TRBD2 (5 bases). This CDR3 contains 15 residues. Trimming stripped 5 bases from V and 1 base from J, with 14 bases between. Germline V gives CDR1 MNHEY, CDR2 SVGAGI. The CDR3 loop is CASSTILGIQETQYF. The CDR3 bases are TGTGCCAGCAGTACCATACTAGGGATCCAAGAGACCCAGTACTTC.

The chain joins TRBV2 to TRBJ1-1; a possible D gene is TRBD1 (5 bases). The CDR3 is 14 residues long. From germline, CDR1 is SNHLY and CDR2 FYNNEI. With 6 bases removed from V and 1 base from J, the gap between germline ends came to 12 bases. In nucleotides, the CDR3 is TGTGCCAGCAGCGTACAGACAGCGAACACTGAAGCTTTCTTT. It codes for CASSVQTANTEAFF.

The rearrangement uses TRBV7-3 and TRBJ1-5, with D maybe TRBD1 (6 bases). This CDR3 has 13 residues. Trimming pared 1 base from V and 6 bases from J, leaving 7 bases between. Germline CDR1 is SGHTA and CDR2 is FQGTGA. The CDR3, as DNA: TGTGCCAGCAGCTTAAGCAGGGGTCAGCCCCAGCATTTT. It specifies CASSLSRGQPQHF. Full variable domain (remainder filled in from reference TRBV7-3 and TRBJ1-5): GAGVSQTPSNKVTEKGKYVELRCDPISGHTALYWYRQSLGQGPEFLIYFQGTGAADDSGLPNDRFFAVRPEGSVSTLKIQRTERGDSAVYLCASSLSRGQPQHFGDGTRLSIL.

This clone has just one count. CDR3 protein: CASSLTGPRNYGYTF. Here the CDR3 DNA reads TGTGCCAGCAGTTTAACAGGGCCGCGGAACTATGGCTACACCTTC. The V and J genes are TRBV6-6 and TRBJ1-2, with D tentatively TRBD1 (6 bases). The CDR3 extends over 15 amino acids. The germline V gene encodes CDR1 MNHNY and CDR2 SVGAGI (reference sequence). V was pared by 4 bases and J by 2 bases, with 14 bases between.

The rearrangement uses TRBV14 and TRBJ1-5; D ambiguous. The CDR3 contains 13 residues. Germline CDR1 and CDR2: SGHDN and FVKESK. V was shortened by 4 bases and J by 2 bases, with 6 bases between the two germline ends. The CDR3 nucleotides read TGTGCCAGCAGCCTGGCTGGCAATCAGCCCCAGCATTTT. Its translation: CASSLAGNQPQHF.

The V call is TRBV10-3, the J call TRBJ2-7; D remains unclear. The CDR3 consists of 13 residues. Germline V gives CDR1 ENHRY, CDR2 SYGVKD. V was shortened by 6 bases and J by 4 bases, with 13 bases between the two germline ends. In nucleotides, the CDR3 is TGTGCCATCAGGGCCAGAGCTCGGTACGAGCAGTACTTC. Translated: CAIRARARYEQYF.

This chain joins TRBV19 and TRBJ1-2; TRBD1 matches at 7 bases. Germline V lookup: CDR1 LNHDA, CDR2 SQIVND (reference sequence). The CDR3 runs 14 residues. The ends lost 7 bases at V and 7 bases at J; junction bases unmatched: 12. The CDR3 region has the DNA TGTGCCAGTATTCTCCGGACAGGTGCCACTGGCTACACCTTC. Translated: CASILRTGATGYTF. Looking up the rest from reference TRBV19 and TRBJ1-2 gives the full variable domain: DGGITQSPKYLFRKEGQNVTLSCEQNLNHDAMYWYRQDPGQGLRLIYYSQIVNDFQKGDIAEGYSVSREKKESFPLTVTSAQKNPTAFYLCASILRTGATGYTFGSGTRLTVV.